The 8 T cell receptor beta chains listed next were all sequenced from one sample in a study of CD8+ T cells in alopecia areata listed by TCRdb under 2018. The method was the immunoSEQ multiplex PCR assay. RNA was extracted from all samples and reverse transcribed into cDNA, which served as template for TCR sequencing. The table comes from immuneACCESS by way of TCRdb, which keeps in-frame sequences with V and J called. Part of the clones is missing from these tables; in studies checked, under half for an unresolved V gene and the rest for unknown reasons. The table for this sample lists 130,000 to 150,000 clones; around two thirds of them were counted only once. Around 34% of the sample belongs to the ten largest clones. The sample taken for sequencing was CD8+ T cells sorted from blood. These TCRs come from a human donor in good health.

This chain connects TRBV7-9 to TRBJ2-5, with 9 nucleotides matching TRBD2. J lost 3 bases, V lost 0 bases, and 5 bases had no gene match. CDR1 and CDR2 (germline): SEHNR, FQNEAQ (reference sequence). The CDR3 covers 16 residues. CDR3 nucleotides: TGTGCCAGCAGCTTAGCGAGGATAGCGGGAGAAGAGACCCAGTACTTC. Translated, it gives CASSLARIAGEETQYF. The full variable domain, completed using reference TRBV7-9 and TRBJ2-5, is DTGVSQNPRHKITKRGQNVTFRCDPISEHNRLYWYRQTLGQGPEFLTYFQNEAQLEKSRLLSDRFSAERPKGSFSTLEIQRTEQGDSAMYLCASSLARIAGEETQYFGPGTRLLVL.

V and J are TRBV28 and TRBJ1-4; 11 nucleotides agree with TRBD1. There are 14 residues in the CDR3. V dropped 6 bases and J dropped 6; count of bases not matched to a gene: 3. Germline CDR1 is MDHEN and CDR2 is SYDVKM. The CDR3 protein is CASSRDRGDEKLFF. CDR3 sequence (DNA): TGTGCCAGCAGCCGGGACAGGGGGGATGAAAAACTGTTTTTT.

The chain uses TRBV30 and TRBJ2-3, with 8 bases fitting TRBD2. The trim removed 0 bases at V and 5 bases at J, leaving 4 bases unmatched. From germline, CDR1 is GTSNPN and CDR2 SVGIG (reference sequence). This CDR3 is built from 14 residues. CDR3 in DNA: TGTGCCTGGAGTGTAGGGCTAGCGGGAGATACGCAGTATTTT. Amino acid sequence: CAWSVGLAGDTQYF.

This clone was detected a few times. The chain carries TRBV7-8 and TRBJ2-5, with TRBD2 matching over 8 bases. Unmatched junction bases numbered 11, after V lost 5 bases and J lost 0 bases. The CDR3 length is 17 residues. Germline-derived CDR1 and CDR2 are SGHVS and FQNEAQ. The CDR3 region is CASSHSAPLADQETQYF. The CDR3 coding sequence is TGTGCCAGCAGCCATTCTGCGCCACTAGCGGACCAAGAGACCCAGTACTTC.

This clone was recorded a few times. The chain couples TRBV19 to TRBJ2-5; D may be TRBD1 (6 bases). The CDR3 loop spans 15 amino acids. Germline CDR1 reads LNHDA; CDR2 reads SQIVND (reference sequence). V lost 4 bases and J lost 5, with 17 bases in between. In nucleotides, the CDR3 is TGTGCCAGTAGTACGTCAGGGGCCCGTGGGGAGACCCAGTACTTC. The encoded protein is CASSTSGARGETQYF.

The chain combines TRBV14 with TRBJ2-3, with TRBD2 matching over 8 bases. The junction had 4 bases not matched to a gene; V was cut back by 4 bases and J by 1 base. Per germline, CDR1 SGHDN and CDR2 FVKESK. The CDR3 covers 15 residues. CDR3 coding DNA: TGTGCCAGCAGCCTCTTAGCGGGACGCACAGATACGCAGTATTTT. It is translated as CASSLLAGRTDTQYF.

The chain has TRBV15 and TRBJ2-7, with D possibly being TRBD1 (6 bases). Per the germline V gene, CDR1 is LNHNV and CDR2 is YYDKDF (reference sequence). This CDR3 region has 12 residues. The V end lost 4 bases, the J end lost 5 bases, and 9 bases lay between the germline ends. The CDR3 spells CATSTTGDEQYF. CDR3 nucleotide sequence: TGTGCCACCAGCACGACAGGAGACGAGCAGTACTTC.

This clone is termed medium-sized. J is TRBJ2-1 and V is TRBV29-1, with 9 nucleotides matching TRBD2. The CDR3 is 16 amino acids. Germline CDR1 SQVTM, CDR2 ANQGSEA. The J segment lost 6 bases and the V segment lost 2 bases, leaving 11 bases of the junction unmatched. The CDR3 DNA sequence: TGCAGCGTTGAAAAGTTAGCGGGAGCGCGAGTCAATGAGCAGTTCTTC. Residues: CSVEKLAGARVNEQFF.